These 21 T cell receptor beta chains were all obtained from the same sample, sequenced in a study of regulatory T cells in long-lasting Graves disease. The time point denotes: newly diagnosed GD, antithyroid drugs for less than 3 months. The authors made the TCR library using RNA they extracted from PBMCs. According to the study, TCR beta libraries were built with iRepertoire HTBI primers and CDR3-region Arm-PCR. TCRdb re-called the multiplex PCR reads with MiXCR, one entry per CDR3 protein. This table has 580,000 or so distinct CDR3 sequences, around 16% appearing once. These data also featured in a second study, about T cells in Graves' hyperthyroidism and ophthalmopathy.

The sample was peripheral blood mononuclear cells (PBMCs), taken at new diagnosis, from a patient treated with antithyroid drugs. These receptors were taken from a man in his late teens or twenties with Graves disease.

This clonotype was observed at least ten times. This chain links TRBV3-1 with TRBJ2-1, with D perhaps TRBD2 (5 bases). The CDR3 contains 15 residues. The V and J ends lost 2 bases and 4 bases respectively, with 12 bases between them. In germline, CDR1 is LGHDT, CDR2 YNNKEL (reference sequence). In DNA, the CDR3 is TGTGCCAGCAGCCAAAGCCGCGGGTCTTACAATGAGCAGTTCTTC. Translating gives CASSQSRGSYNEQFF.

Many counts were recorded for this clonotype. J is TRBJ2-3 and V is TRBV10-3; TRBD2 matches 10 bases. The V gene end was trimmed by 7 bases and the J gene end by 4 bases; junction bases not matched to a gene: 5. CDR3 size: 14 residues. Germline-derived CDR1 and CDR2 are ENHRY and SYGVKD. The CDR3 region is CAITGTSVSDTQYF. The DNA for the CDR3 is TGTGCCATCACCGGGACTAGCGTGTCAGATACGCAGTATTTT.

The V call is TRBV5-1, the J call TRBJ2-1, with no clear D. V shed 4 bases and J shed 6 bases, with 32 bases lying between them. Germline assignment: CDR1 SGHRS and CDR2 YFSETQ. The CDR3 loop spans 20 amino acids. CDR3 amino acids: CASSKEPRRGIAMASNEQFF. The CDR3 nucleotides are TGCGCCAGCAGCAAGGAACCGAGGCGAGGCATTGCCATGGCTAGCAATGAGCAGTTCTTC.

This clonotype was detected only a few times. V gene TRBV12-3 or TRBV12-4 combines with J gene TRBJ2-5; D is possibly TRBD1 or TRBD2 (5 bases each). This CDR3 region has 14 residues. The ends were cut back, 6 bases at V and 3 bases at J, with 14 bases in the middle. This CDR3 is CASRFRGTEETQYF. The CDR3 DNA follows: TGTGCCAGCAGGTTCCGGGGCACGGAAGAGACCCAGTACTTC.

This clonotype has just a few counts. This rearrangement joins TRBV10-3 to TRBJ1-2; D not certain. Trimming left V 0 bases short and J 5 bases short, with 10 bases between. Looked up from germline, CDR1 is ENHRY and CDR2 is SYGVKD. The CDR3 length is 14 residues. CDR3 amino acids: CAISESIRDYGYTF. The DNA for the CDR3 is TGTGCCATCAGTGAGTCGATCAGAGATTATGGCTACACCTTC.

This clonotype was seen only a few times. The chain has TRBV28 and TRBJ2-7, with 9 positions matching TRBD1. This CDR3 region has 15 residues. V dropped 2 bases and J dropped 5; count of bases not matched to a gene: 7. The germline V gene encodes CDR1 MDHEN and CDR2 SYDVKM. The CDR3 coding sequence is TGTGCCAGCAGTTTAACCGGGACAGGGTACCACGAGCAGTACTTC. It codes for CASSLTGTGYHEQYF. Together with reference TRBV28 and TRBJ2-7, the CDR3 gives the full variable domain: DVKVTQSSRYLVKRTGEKVFLECVQDMDHENMFWYRQDPGLGLRLIYFSYDVKMKEKGDIPEGYSVSREKKERFSLILESASTNQTSMYLCASSLTGTGYHEQYFGPGTRLTVT.

This clonotype was seen at least ten times. The rearrangement joins TRBV6-9 to TRBJ2-5; tentative D call: TRBD1 (6 bases). The CDR3 has 16 amino acids. The V and J ends lost 3 bases and 4 bases respectively, with 18 bases between them. From germline, CDR1 is MNHGY and CDR2 SVAAGI. Here the CDR3 reads CASSYNRDTGRETQYF. The CDR3 DNA sequence: TGTGCCAGCAGTTACAACCGGGACACCGGTAGAGAGACCCAGTACTTC.

This clonotype was detected only a few times. The V and J genes are TRBV6-1 and TRBJ1-5, with D possibly matching TRBD1 (5 bases). Looked up from germline, CDR1 is MNHNS and CDR2 is SASEGT. This CDR3 has 16 amino acids. Trimming took 4 bases from V and 1 from J, leaving 14 bases between them. The chain's CDR3 is CASSALRGVSNQPQHF. The CDR3 DNA reads TGTGCCAGCAGTGCTTTAAGAGGGGTCAGCAATCAGCCCCAGCATTTT.

This clonotype was detected a few times. The rearrangement links TRBV15 to TRBJ1-2, with 7 bases that match TRBD1. The CDR3 covers 16 residues. CDR1 is LNHNV, CDR2 YYDKDF, per germline (reference sequence). V trimming: 0 bases; J trimming: 7 bases; junction bases outside the gene matches: 11. The DNA for the CDR3 is TGTGCCACCAGCAGAGATCGAGCAGGGGGTTTCCGTGGCTACACCTTC. Amino acid sequence: CATSRDRAGGFRGYTF.

This clonotype was found a few times. The V call is TRBV6-1, the J call TRBJ2-1; D may be TRBD1 or TRBD2 (5 bases each). Trimming cost V 7 bases and J 6 bases, with 13 bases left between them. This CDR3 contains 13 residues. Germline CDR1 and CDR2: MNHNS and SASEGT. CDR3 nucleotide sequence: TGTGCCAGCACCTTAGCGAGGGGCAATGAGCAGTTCTTC. Its translation is CASTLARGNEQFF.

This clonotype was detected many times. This chain joins TRBV29-1 and TRBJ1-1, with D possibly matching TRBD1 (5 bases). From germline, CDR1 is SQVTM and CDR2 ANQGSEA. Trimming removed 3 bases at V and 1 base at J, with 12 bases between. CDR3 length equals 14 residues. CDR3 residues: CSVEDNAGNTEAFF. The CDR3 DNA sequence: TGCAGCGTTGAGGACAACGCAGGGAACACTGAAGCTTTCTTT.

This rearrangement joins TRBV5-6 to TRBJ1-2; D is undetermined. The V and J ends lost 6 bases and 8 bases respectively, with 14 bases between them. The CDR3 is made up of 12 amino acids. Germline loops: CDR1 SGHDT, CDR2 YYEEEE. The CDR3 nucleotides are TGTGCCAGCAACCCCGTCGGGTACGGCTACACCTTC. Translated: CASNPVGYGYTF.

The chain links TRBV30 to TRBJ1-5; D not certain. V was shortened by 0 bases and J by 9 bases, with 18 bases between the two germline ends. Germline V gene lookup returns CDR1 GTSNPN and CDR2 SVGIG (reference sequence). The CDR3 totals 15 residues. The CDR3 DNA sequence: TGTGCCTGGAGTGTCGGCCGGGCCCTACGTATGCCCCAGCATTTT. Amino acids: CAWSVGRALRMPQHF.

This clonotype has a handful of counts. DNA for the CDR3: TGTGCCAGCAGCCTATCGTACACTGAAGCTTTCTTT. This encodes CASSLSYTEAFF. The rearrangement links TRBV7-9 to TRBJ1-1; D gene ambiguous. CDR1 is SEHNR and CDR2 is FQNEAQ in the germline V gene (reference sequence). The CDR3 length is 12 residues. The V and J ends lost 5 bases and 3 bases respectively, with 7 bases between them.

This clonotype appeared a few times. The chain recombines TRBV5-1 with TRBJ2-1, with D perhaps TRBD2 (6 bases). This CDR3 is built from 14 residues. Germline V gene data show CDR1 as SGHRS and CDR2 as YFSETQ. V lost 1 base, J lost 6 bases, and 11 bases lay in between. CDR3 residues: CASSLRLATNEQFF. The CDR3 DNA follows: TGCGCCAGCAGCTTGAGGCTAGCGACCAATGAGCAGTTCTTC. Filled out from reference TRBV5-1 and TRBJ2-1, the complete variable domain reads KAGVTQTPRYLIKTRGQQVTLSCSPISGHRSVSWYQQTPGQGLQFLFEYFSETQRNKGNFPGRFSGRQFSNSRSEMNVSTLELGDSALYLCASSLRLATNEQFFGPGTRLTVL.

This clonotype showed up many times. The chain is built from TRBV20-1 and TRBJ1-5; no clear D. Germline values: CDR1 DFQATT, CDR2 SNEGSKA (reference sequence). The ends were cut back, 0 bases at V and 5 bases at J, with 14 bases in the middle. The CDR3 has 15 residues. The CDR3 here is CSARDSQGLYQPQHF. The CDR3 DNA reads as TGCAGTGCTAGAGATAGCCAAGGGCTATATCAGCCCCAGCATTTT.

For this clonotype: This may be a read error: a much more frequent sequence differs by one nucleotide. The V gene is TRBV3-1, the J gene TRBJ2-7, with D hard to call. This CDR3 has 12 amino acids. Germline lookup yields CDR1 LGHDT and CDR2 YNNKEL (reference sequence). Written as DNA, the CDR3 is TGTGCCAGCAGCCGTAACTCCTACGGGCAGTACTTC. It specifies CASSRNSYGQYF.

This clonotype was seen a few times. This rearrangement joins TRBV6-1 to TRBJ2-5; the D is unclear. This CDR3 has 14 residues. Looked up from germline, CDR1 is MNHNS and CDR2 is SASEGT. The V end lost 0 bases, the J end lost 0 bases, and 5 bases lay between the germline ends. This CDR3 reads CASSEALDQETQYF. CDR3 DNA sequence: TGTGCCAGCAGTGAAGCGCTCGACCAAGAGACCCAGTACTTC.

In the case of this clonotype: It is likely a read error: a sequence one base away is far more abundant. The chain couples TRBV28 to TRBJ2-3, with a tentative D call TRBD1 (6 bases). The DNA end is more similar to TRBJ2-7, so the J call may be wrong. The CDR3 is 16 residues long. Germline loops: CDR1 MDHEN, CDR2 SYDVKM. The chain's CDR3 is CANSSLTGSETYEQYF. CDR3 nucleotide sequence: TGTGCCAACAGTTCCCTGACAGGATCTGAAACCTACGAGCAGTACTTC.

This clonotype occurred a few times. This rearrangement joins TRBV5-1 to TRBJ2-5; D is undetermined. The CDR3 is 14 residues long. The V end lost 2 bases, the J end lost 2 bases, and 10 bases lay between the germline ends. Germline V gene lookup returns CDR1 SGHRS and CDR2 YFSETQ. In DNA, the CDR3 is TGCGCCAGCAGCTTCATGACAAGGCAAGAGACCCAGTACTTC. It translates to CASSFMTRQETQYF.

This clonotype appeared many times. The chain carries TRBV20-1 and TRBJ2-5; TRBD1 agrees at 12 bases. CDR1 is DFQATT, CDR2 SNEGSKA, per germline (reference sequence). J lost 4 bases, V lost 6 bases, and 9 bases had no gene match. The CDR3 is made up of 15 amino acids. For the CDR3, the DNA is TGCAGTGCGGATAAGGGACAGGGGGCTAGAGAGACCCAGTACTTC. It codes for CSADKGQGARETQYF.